This T cell receptor beta chain derives from a study of cytomegalovirus exposure and HLA in healthy donors. As concerns this clone: Other DNA sequences in this sample translate to the same CDR3.

This CDR3 is 13 amino acids long. Trimming removed 2 bases at V and 4 bases at J, with 9 bases between. Germline V CDR1 and CDR2: GTSNPN, SVGIG (reference sequence). A multiplex PCR was run with 60 Vbeta primers and 13 Jbeta primers. Measured with immunoSEQ multiplex PCR; TCRdb has only the in-frame clones, and not every one. This listing includes around 200,000 clones. J is TRBJ1-5 and V is TRBV30; maybe TRBD1 (5 bases). This sequence was found in a woman in her 30s in good health and CMV-seropositive. The sample consisted of PBMCs. The CDR3 DNA reads as TGTGCCTGGAGTAGGCAGGGTAATCAGCCCCAGCATTTT. This translates into CAWSRQGNQPQHF.